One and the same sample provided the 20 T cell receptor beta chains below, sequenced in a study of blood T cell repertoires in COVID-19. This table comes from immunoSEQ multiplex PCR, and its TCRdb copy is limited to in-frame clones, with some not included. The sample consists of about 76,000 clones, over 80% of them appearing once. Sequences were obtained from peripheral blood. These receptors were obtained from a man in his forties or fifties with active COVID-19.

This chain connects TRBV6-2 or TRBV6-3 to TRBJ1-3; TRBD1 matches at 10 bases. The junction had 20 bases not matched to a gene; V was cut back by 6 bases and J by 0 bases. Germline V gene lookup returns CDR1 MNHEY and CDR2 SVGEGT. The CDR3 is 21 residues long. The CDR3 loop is CASSQHIPGQGIAFSGNTIYF. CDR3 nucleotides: TGTGCCAGCAGCCAACATATACCGGGACAGGGGATCGCGTTCTCTGGAAACACCATATATTTT.

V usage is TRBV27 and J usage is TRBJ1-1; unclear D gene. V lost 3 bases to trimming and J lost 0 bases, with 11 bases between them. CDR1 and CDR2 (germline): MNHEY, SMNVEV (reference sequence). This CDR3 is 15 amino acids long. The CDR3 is CASSFNGLLNTEAFF. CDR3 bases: TGTGCCAGCAGTTTTAATGGGCTCTTGAACACTGAAGCTTTCTTT.

The CDR3 DNA sequence: TGTGCCAGCAGCTTGATGGGACTAGCGGGGGGTAATGAGCAGTTCTTC. It translates to CASSLMGLAGGNEQFF. The chain is built from TRBV7-6 and TRBJ2-1; 15 bases map to TRBD2. Germline lookup yields CDR1 SGHVS and CDR2 FNYEAQ. CDR3 length: 16 amino acids. The junction had 4 bases not matched to a gene; V was cut back by 3 bases and J by 7 bases.

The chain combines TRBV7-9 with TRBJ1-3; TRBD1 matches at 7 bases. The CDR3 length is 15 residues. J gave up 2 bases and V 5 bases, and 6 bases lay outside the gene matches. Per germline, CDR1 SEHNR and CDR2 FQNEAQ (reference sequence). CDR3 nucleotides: TGTGCCAGCAGCCGCAACCAGGGGGCTGGAAACACCATATATTTT. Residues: CASSRNQGAGNTIYF. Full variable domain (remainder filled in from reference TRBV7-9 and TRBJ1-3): DTGVSQNPRHKITKRGQNVTFRCDPISEHNRLYWYRQTLGQGPEFLTYFQNEAQLEKSRLLSDRFSAERPKGSFSTLEIQRTEQGDSAMYLCASSRNQGAGNTIYFGEGSWLTVV.

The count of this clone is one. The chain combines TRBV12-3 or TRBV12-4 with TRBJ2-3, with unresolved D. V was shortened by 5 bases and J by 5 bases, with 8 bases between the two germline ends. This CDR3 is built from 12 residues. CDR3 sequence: CASSPSGDTQYF. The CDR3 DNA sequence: TGTGCCAGCAGTCCGTCAGGAGATACGCAGTATTTT.

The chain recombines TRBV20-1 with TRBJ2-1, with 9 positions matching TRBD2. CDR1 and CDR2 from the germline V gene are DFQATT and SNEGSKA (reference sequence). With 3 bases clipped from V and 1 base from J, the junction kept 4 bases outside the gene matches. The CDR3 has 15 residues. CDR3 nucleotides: TGCAGTGCTAGTATAGCGGGGGTTTCCTACAATGAGCAGTTCTTC. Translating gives CSASIAGVSYNEQFF.

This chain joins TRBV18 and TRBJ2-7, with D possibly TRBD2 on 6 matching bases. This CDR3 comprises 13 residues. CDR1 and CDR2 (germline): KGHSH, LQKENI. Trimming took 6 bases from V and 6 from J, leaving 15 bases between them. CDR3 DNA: TGTGCCAGCTCGGAGCCCGGGGGAAGCGAGCAGTACTTC. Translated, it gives CASSEPGGSEQYF.

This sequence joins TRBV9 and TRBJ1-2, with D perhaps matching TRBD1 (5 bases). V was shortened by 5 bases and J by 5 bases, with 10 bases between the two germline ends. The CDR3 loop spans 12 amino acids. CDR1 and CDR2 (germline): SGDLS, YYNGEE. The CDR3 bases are TGTGCCAGCAGGGGGGGAGTATATGGCTACACCTTC. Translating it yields CASRGGVYGYTF.

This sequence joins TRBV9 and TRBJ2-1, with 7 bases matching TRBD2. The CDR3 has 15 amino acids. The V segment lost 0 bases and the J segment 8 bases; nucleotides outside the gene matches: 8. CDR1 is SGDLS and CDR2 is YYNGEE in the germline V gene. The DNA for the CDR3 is TGTGCCAGCAGCGTAGTCGGTGGGGCGGGAGATGAGCAGTTCTTC. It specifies CASSVVGGAGDEQFF.

This CDR3 reads CASSEGGGGGAKNIQYF. The CDR3 bases are TGTGCCAGCAGTGAGGGGGGTGGCGGCGGAGCCAAAAACATTCAGTACTTC. The genes are TRBV2 and TRBJ2-4, with D possibly matching TRBD2 (6 bases). Germline V CDR1 and CDR2: SNHLY, FYNNEI. The germline V and J ends were trimmed by 3 bases and 0 bases, with 15 bases remaining between them. This CDR3 spans 17 amino acids.

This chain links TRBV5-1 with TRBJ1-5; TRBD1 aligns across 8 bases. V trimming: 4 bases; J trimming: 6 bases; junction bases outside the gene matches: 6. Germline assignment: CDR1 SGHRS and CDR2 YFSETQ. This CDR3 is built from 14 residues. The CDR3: CASSPGQGGQPQHF. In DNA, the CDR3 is TGCGCCAGCAGCCCCGGACAGGGAGGTCAGCCCCAGCATTTT.

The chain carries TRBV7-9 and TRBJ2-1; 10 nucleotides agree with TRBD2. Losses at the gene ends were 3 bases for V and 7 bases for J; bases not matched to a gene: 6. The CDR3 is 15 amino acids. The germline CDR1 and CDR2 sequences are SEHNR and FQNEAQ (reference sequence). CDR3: CASSLLAGVRNEQFF. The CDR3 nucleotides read TGTGCCAGCAGCTTGCTAGCGGGAGTGAGAAATGAGCAGTTCTTC.

The CDR3 loop is CATRRQGAYNSPLHF. As DNA, the CDR3 is TGTGCCACCAGACGACAGGGGGCCTATAATTCACCCCTCCACTTT. The chain carries TRBV27 and TRBJ1-6, with TRBD1 matching 9 bases. Germline loops: CDR1 MNHEY, CDR2 SMNVEV (reference sequence). The CDR3 length is 15 residues. The V and J ends lost 10 bases and 2 bases, in that order; junction bases with no gene match: 6.

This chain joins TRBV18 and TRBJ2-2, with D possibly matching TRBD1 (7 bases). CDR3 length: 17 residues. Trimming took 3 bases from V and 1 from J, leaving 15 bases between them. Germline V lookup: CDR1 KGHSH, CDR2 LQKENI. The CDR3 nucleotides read TGTGCCAGCTCACCTTTAACAGGGGACTTGAACACCGGGGAGCTGTTTTTT. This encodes CASSPLTGDLNTGELFF.

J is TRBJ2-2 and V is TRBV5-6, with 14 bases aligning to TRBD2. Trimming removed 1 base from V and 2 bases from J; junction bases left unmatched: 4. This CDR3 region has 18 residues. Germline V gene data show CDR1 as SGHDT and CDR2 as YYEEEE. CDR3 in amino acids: CASSLLGTSGGNTGELFF. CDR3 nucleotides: TGTGCCAGCAGCTTGCTAGGGACTAGCGGGGGTAACACCGGGGAGCTGTTTTTT.

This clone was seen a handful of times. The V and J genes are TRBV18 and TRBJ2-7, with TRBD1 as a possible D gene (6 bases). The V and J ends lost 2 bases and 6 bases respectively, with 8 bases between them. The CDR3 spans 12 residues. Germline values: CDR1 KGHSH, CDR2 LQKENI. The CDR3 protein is CASSPGGGEQYF. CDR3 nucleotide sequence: TGTGCCAGCTCACCAGGGGGCGGCGAGCAGTACTTC.

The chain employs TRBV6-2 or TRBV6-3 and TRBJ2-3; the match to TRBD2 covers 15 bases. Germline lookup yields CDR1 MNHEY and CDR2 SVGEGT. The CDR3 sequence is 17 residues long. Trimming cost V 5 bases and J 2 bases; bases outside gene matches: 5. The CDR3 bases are TGTGCCAGCAGTACCGGGACTAGCGGGAGGAACACAGATACGCAGTATTTT. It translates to CASSTGTSGRNTDTQYF.

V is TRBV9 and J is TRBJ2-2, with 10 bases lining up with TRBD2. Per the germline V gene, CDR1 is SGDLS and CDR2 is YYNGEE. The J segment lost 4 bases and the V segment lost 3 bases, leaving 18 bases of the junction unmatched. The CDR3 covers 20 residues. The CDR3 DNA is TGTGCCAGCAGCGGATCCTGGACTAGCGGAGACCTCGATAGCACCGGGGAGCTGTTTTTT. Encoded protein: CASSGSWTSGDLDSTGELFF.

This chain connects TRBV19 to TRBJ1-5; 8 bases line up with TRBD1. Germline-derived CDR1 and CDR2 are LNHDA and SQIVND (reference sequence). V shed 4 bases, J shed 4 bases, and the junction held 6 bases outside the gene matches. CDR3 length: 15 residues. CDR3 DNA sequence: TGTGCCAGTAGTAGGCGGACAGGGATTAATCAGCCCCAGCATTTT. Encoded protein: CASSRRTGINQPQHF.

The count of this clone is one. CDR3 in DNA: TGTGCCAGCAGCGTACAGGTGAACACCGGGGAGCTGTTTTTT. Translating gives CASSVQVNTGELFF. The chain has TRBV9 and TRBJ2-2, with D unresolved. From germline, CDR1 is SGDLS and CDR2 YYNGEE. V was pared by 1 base and J by 1 base, with 5 bases between. The CDR3 runs to 14 residues.